Presented here are 17 T cell receptor beta chains from one specimen sequenced in a study of cytomegalovirus exposure and HLA in healthy donors. The PCR contained 60 Vbeta and 13 Jbeta primers. The assay was immunoSEQ multiplex PCR, and TCRdb's table has in-frame clones only and misses some. The sample carries some 200,000 clones, approximately 80% recorded once. Sequencing was carried out using PBMCs. The receptor source for this set is a girl between 10 and 17 years old in good health and CMV-seronegative.

CDR3 protein: CASSYPTSGRASEQYF. The CDR3 nucleotides read TGTGCCAGCAGTTACCCGACTAGCGGGAGGGCAAGCGAGCAGTACTTC. The chain links TRBV6-5 to TRBJ2-7, with 14 bases lining up with TRBD2. The germline V gene encodes CDR1 MNHEY and CDR2 SVGAGI. V dropped 2 bases and J dropped 6; count of bases not matched to a gene: 6. The CDR3 extends over 16 amino acids.

The V and J genes are TRBV18 and TRBJ2-5; D uncertain. The V gene lost 1 base and the J gene lost 2 bases, with 11 bases spanning the gap. Germline V lookup: CDR1 KGHSH, CDR2 LQKENI. There are 15 residues in the CDR3. CDR3 loop: CASSPRPTPQETQYF. The CDR3 DNA reads TGTGCCAGCTCACCACGTCCAACACCTCAAGAGACCCAGTACTTC.

The J gene is TRBJ2-7, the V gene TRBV2; 9 bases agree with TRBD1. CDR3 size: 16 residues. J gave up 0 bases and V 1 base, and 4 bases lay outside the gene matches. Germline V CDR1 and CDR2: SNHLY, FYNNEI. Here the CDR3 reads CASSEGGTGTSYEQYF. CDR3 sequence (DNA): TGTGCCAGCAGTGAAGGGGGGACAGGGACCTCCTACGAGCAGTACTTC.

This sequence joins TRBV5-1 and TRBJ2-5; 7 nucleotides match TRBD1. Germline loops: CDR1 SGHRS, CDR2 YFSETQ. V dropped 1 base and J dropped 5; count of bases not matched to a gene: 17. CDR3 length: 18 amino acids. The CDR3 loop is CASSLTPTGLVDKETQYF. In nucleotides, the CDR3 is TGCGCCAGCAGCTTGACCCCGACAGGGTTGGTGGACAAGGAGACCCAGTACTTC.

The rearrangement joins TRBV6-5 to TRBJ2-1; a weak D match, TRBD1 (5 bases). Germline values: CDR1 MNHEY, CDR2 SVGAGI. V lost 6 bases to trimming and J lost 6 bases, with 12 bases between them. The CDR3 runs 13 residues. Here the CDR3 DNA reads TGTGCCAGCAGAGGGGTCAAACCCAATGAGCAGTTCTTC. It specifies CASRGVKPNEQFF.

The chain employs TRBV5-4 and TRBJ1-1; D gene unclear. Trimming took 3 bases from V and 1 from J, leaving 13 bases between them. The CDR3 is 15 amino acids. The V gene's germline CDR1 is SGHNT and CDR2 YYREEE (reference sequence). The CDR3 loop reads CASSSNSWRNTEAFF. In DNA form, the CDR3 reads TGTGCCAGCAGCTCTAACAGCTGGCGGAACACTGAAGCTTTCTTT. Full variable domain (missing parts from reference TRBV5-4 and TRBJ1-1): ETGVTQSPTHLIKTRGQQVTLRCSSQSGHNTVSWYQQALGQGPQFIFQYYREEENGRGNFPPRFSGLQFPNYSSELNVNALELDDSALYLCASSSNSWRNTEAFFGQGTRLTVV.

The J gene is TRBJ1-4, the V gene TRBV11-2; 7 positions match TRBD1. Trimming took 6 bases from V and 7 from J; bases not matched to a gene: 14. The germline CDR1 and CDR2 sequences are SGHAT and FQNNGV. The CDR3 runs 16 residues. The CDR3 nucleotides are TGTGCCAGCAGTCGTTTAGGGGGACAGCTTTCTGAAAAACTGTTTTTT. Encoded protein: CASSRLGGQLSEKLFF.

The chain is built from TRBV7-3 and TRBJ2-1, with a possible D match to TRBD2 (6 bases). Germline loops: CDR1 SGHTA, CDR2 FQGTGA. Trimming pared 5 bases from V and 0 bases from J, leaving 14 bases between. This CDR3 contains 16 residues. The CDR3 sequence: CASSPGKRASYNEQFF. In DNA form, the CDR3 reads TGTGCCAGCAGCCCAGGGAAGCGGGCCTCCTACAATGAGCAGTTCTTC.

The V gene is TRBV19, the J gene TRBJ2-1; 9 bases fit TRBD2. Germline V gene sequence: CDR1 LNHDA, CDR2 SQIVND (reference sequence). The CDR3 totals 22 residues. Losses at the gene ends were 3 bases for V and 0 bases for J; bases not matched to a gene: 21. CDR3 region: CASSMGPQVAGGRLSSYNEQFF. The CDR3 DNA sequence: TGTGCCAGTAGTATGGGCCCTCAGGTCGCGGGGGGGCGCCTGAGCTCCTACAATGAGCAGTTCTTC.

The chain combines TRBV5-1 with TRBJ2-1, with D tentatively TRBD1 (6 bases). V dropped 10 bases and J dropped 1 base, with 15 bases sitting between them. This CDR3 comprises 14 residues. Germline V gene lookup returns CDR1 SGHRS and CDR2 YFSETQ. The CDR3 loop is CAGSTGNSYNEQFF. The CDR3 region has the DNA TGCGCCGGGTCGACAGGTAATTCCTACAATGAGCAGTTCTTC. Variable domain in full (rest from reference TRBV5-1 and TRBJ2-1): KAGVTQTPRYLIKTRGQQVTLSCSPISGHRSVSWYQQTPGQGLQFLFEYFSETQRNKGNFPGRFSGRQFSNSRSEMNVSTLELGDSALYLCAGSTGNSYNEQFFGPGTRLTVL.

The chain is built from TRBV19 and TRBJ2-7; tentative D call: TRBD2 (6 bases). The V end lost 1 base, the J end lost 3 bases, and 13 bases lay between the germline ends. CDR1 and CDR2 from the germline V gene are LNHDA and SQIVND (reference sequence). The CDR3 runs to 15 residues. The CDR3 DNA follows: TGTGCCAGTAGTATAGGGCCTAGCGAAGGCTACGAGCAGTACTTC. It is translated as CASSIGPSEGYEQYF.

The chain recombines TRBV18 with TRBJ2-5, with D unresolved. Trimming shortened V by 3 bases and J by 4 bases, and 9 bases separated the two germline ends. Germline assignment: CDR1 KGHSH and CDR2 LQKENI. The length of the CDR3 is 13 residues. For the CDR3, the DNA is TGTGCCAGCTCACCTTACCCGGGAGAGACCCAGTACTTC. Protein product: CASSPYPGETQYF.

This chain connects TRBV19 to TRBJ2-1, with TRBD1 identical over 7 bases. V trimming: 7 bases; J trimming: 8 bases; junction bases outside the gene matches: 2. The CDR3 totals 11 residues. Germline loops: CDR1 LNHDA, CDR2 SQIVND (reference sequence). Here the CDR3 reads CASNRGHEQFF. CDR3 DNA: TGTGCCAGTAACAGGGGCCATGAGCAGTTCTTC.

This sequence joins TRBV6-5 and TRBJ1-2, with TRBD1 matching 9 bases. The junction had 4 bases not matched to a gene; V was cut back by 0 bases and J by 8 bases. CDR3 size: 14 residues. Germline V lookup: CDR1 MNHEY, CDR2 SVGAGI. As DNA, the CDR3 is TGTGCCAGCAGTTACTCCGGACAGGGGCCCGGCTACACCTTC. This codes for CASSYSGQGPGYTF.

The chain links TRBV25-1 to TRBJ1-4, with no clear D. The CDR3 contains 12 residues. Trimming cost V 7 bases and J 10 bases, with 13 bases left between them. Germline V CDR1 and CDR2: MGHDK, SYGVNS. The CDR3 loop reads CASMPHSGKLFF. CDR3 DNA sequence: TGTGCCAGCATGCCACATTCTGGAAAACTGTTTTTT.

This chain connects TRBV19 to TRBJ2-1; 10 nucleotides agree with TRBD2. CDR1 and CDR2 from the germline V gene are LNHDA and SQIVND (reference sequence). With 0 bases clipped from V and 3 bases from J, the junction kept 5 bases outside the gene matches. The CDR3 contains 17 residues. DNA of the CDR3: TGTGCCAGTAGTATAGATGAGACTAGCGGGTTCTACAATGAGCAGTTCTTC. Residues: CASSIDETSGFYNEQFF.

The rearrangement joins TRBV2 to TRBJ1-3, with 10 positions matching TRBD1. Germline values: CDR1 SNHLY, CDR2 FYNNEI. This CDR3 spans 19 amino acids. Trimming cost V 5 bases and J 0 bases; bases outside gene matches: 13. CDR3 sequence reads: CASSWTGGSTIISGNTIYF. The CDR3 DNA reads as TGTGCCAGCAGTTGGACAGGGGGTTCTACAATCATCTCTGGAAACACCATATATTTT.